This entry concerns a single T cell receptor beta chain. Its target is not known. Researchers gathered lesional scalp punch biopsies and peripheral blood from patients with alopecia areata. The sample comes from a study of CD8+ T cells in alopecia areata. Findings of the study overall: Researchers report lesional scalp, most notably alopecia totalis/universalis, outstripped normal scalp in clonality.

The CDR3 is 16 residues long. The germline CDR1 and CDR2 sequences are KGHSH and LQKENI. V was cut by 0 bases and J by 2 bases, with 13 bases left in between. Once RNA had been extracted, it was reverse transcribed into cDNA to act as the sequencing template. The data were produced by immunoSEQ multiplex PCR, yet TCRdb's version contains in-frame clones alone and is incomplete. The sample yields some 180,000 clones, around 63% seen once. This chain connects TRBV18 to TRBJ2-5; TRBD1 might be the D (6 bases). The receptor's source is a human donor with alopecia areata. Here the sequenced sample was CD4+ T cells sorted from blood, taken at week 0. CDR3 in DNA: TGTGCCAGCTCACCACCCGTGGGGACACAACAAGAGACCCAGTACTTC. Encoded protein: CASSPPVGTQQETQYF.